These 11 T cell receptor beta chains were sequenced from one sample in a study of neurological immune-mediated disorders. MiXCR, run by TCRdb on the 5' RACE reads, gives a single entry per CDR3 protein. The sample has 75,000 to 90,000 distinct CDR3 sequences; 10% are singletons. What was sequenced was PBMCs. These receptor sequences come from a man aged 35 to 55 in good health.

Regarding this clonotype: With a much larger clone just one base away, this may be a read error. The rearrangement joins TRBV19 to TRBJ1-2; D possibly corresponds to TRBD1 (6 bases). Germline V lookup: CDR1 LNHDA, CDR2 SQIVND (reference sequence). Trimming took off 10 bases at V and 4 bases at J, with 16 bases between the two ends. This CDR3 comprises 13 residues. The CDR3 DNA reads TGTGCCATTAGACGGACAGTCGGCTATGGCTACACCTTC. Translation gives CAIRRTVGYGYTF.

The table lists this clonotype with many counts. The V gene is TRBV12-3 or TRBV12-4, the J gene TRBJ1-1; D might be TRBD1 (5 bases). The CDR3 spans 10 residues. With 10 bases removed from V and 10 bases from J, the gap between germline ends came to 13 bases. The CDR3 sequence is CATQPGLAFF. The CDR3 DNA reads TGTGCCACCCAACCAGGGTTAGCTTTCTTT.

In this sample, this clonotype turned up many times. J is TRBJ2-7 and V is TRBV7-9; D gene unclear. The CDR3 totals 12 residues. V lost 1 base and J lost 2, with 3 bases in between. Germline V gene data show CDR1 as SEHNR and CDR2 as FQNEAQ (reference sequence). This chain's CDR3 is CASSLETYEQYF. CDR3 nucleotide sequence: TGTGCCAGCAGCTTAGAAACCTACGAGCAGTACTTC.

This clonotype has only a few counts. The chain carries TRBV20-1 and TRBJ2-1, with 13 bases fitting TRBD2. The CDR3 sequence is 13 residues long. V dropped 6 bases and J dropped 11; count of bases not matched to a gene: 7. Per the germline V gene, CDR1 is DFQATT and CDR2 is SNEGSKA (reference sequence). DNA for the CDR3: TGCAGTGCCCACTTACTAGCGGGGGGGAAGCAGTTCTTC. It codes for CSAHLLAGGKQFF.

This clonotype was detected a few times. This chain connects TRBV28 to TRBJ2-1; a weak D match, TRBD2 (5 bases). Germline loops: CDR1 MDHEN, CDR2 SYDVKM. The CDR3 consists of 14 residues. V dropped 1 base and J dropped 8 bases, with 12 bases sitting between them. In DNA form, the CDR3 reads TGTGCCAGCAGTTTATCAGCCGGGAAATATGAGCAGTTCTTC. Translating gives CASSLSAGKYEQFF.

The V and J genes are TRBV6-1 and TRBJ2-5; D remains unclear. CDR1 and CDR2 from the germline V gene are MNHNS and SASEGT. Trimming stripped 8 bases from V and 5 bases from J, with 15 bases between. The CDR3 covers 13 residues. CDR3 nucleotides: TGTGCCAGCGGCACGGGCCCTCAGGAGACCCAGTACTTC. Residues: CASGTGPQETQYF.

The chain has TRBV6-6 and TRBJ2-7, with D unresolved. The CDR3 length is 13 residues. V was pared by 0 bases and J by 4 bases, with 7 bases between. CDR1 is MNHNY, CDR2 SVGAGI, per germline (reference sequence). The CDR3 loop is CASSYSRIYEQYF. The CDR3 DNA is TGTGCCAGCAGTTACTCTCGTATTTACGAGCAGTACTTC.

This clonotype was observed at least ten times. The gene calls are TRBV5-1 and TRBJ1-4; D possibly corresponds to TRBD1 (6 bases). CDR3 length: 15 amino acids. Germline V CDR1 and CDR2: SGHRS, YFSETQ. With 0 bases removed from V and 7 bases from J, the gap between germline ends came to 13 bases. The CDR3 nucleotides read TGCGCCAGCAGCTTGGACGGGACACGGGTTGAAAAACTGTTTTTT. It specifies CASSLDGTRVEKLFF.

A remark on this clonotype: A much more abundant neighbour one base away suggests this may be a read error. The chain joins TRBV5-1 to TRBJ2-1; D perhaps matches TRBD1 (6 bases). CDR3 length: 15 residues. Trimming shortened V by 3 bases and J by 3 bases, and 13 bases separated the two germline ends. CDR1 and CDR2 from the germline V gene are SGHRS and YFSETQ. The CDR3 nucleotides read TGCGCCAGCAGCTGGGATAGGGACATCTACAATGAGCAGTTCTTC. Translating gives CASSWDRDIYNEQFF.

The V gene is TRBV6-4, the J gene TRBJ1-6; no firm D call. The germline V and J ends were trimmed by 6 bases and 5 bases, with 8 bases remaining between them. CDR3 length equals 13 residues. Germline V lookup: CDR1 MRHNA, CDR2 SNTAGT. The CDR3 DNA follows: TGTGCCAGCAGAGCTGATAATAATTCACCCCTCCACTTT. Translation: CASRADNNSPLHF.

This clonotype was recorded only once. The chain uses TRBV19 and TRBJ2-3; D perhaps matches TRBD2 (6 bases). Looked up from germline, CDR1 is LNHDA and CDR2 is SQIVND (reference sequence). The ends were cut back, 7 bases at V and 5 bases at J, with 16 bases in the middle. The CDR3 spans 14 residues. CDR3 in amino acids: CASTHMQGGDTQYF. The CDR3, as DNA: TGTGCCAGTACCCACATGCAGGGAGGAGATACGCAGTATTTT.